Detailed here is one TCR beta chain. Its antigen is currently unknown. This record comes from a study of T cell responses to AZD1222 COVID-19 vaccine. The V gene's germline CDR1 is SGDLS and CDR2 YYNGEE. The CDR3 totals 18 residues. Between the trimmed V and J ends, which lost 0 bases and 0 bases, there was a span of 13 bases. Study-level results: Compared with day 0, the breadth and depth of the Spike-specific TCR repertoire rose significantly after two doses of AZD1222. Baseline seropositives among AZD1222 recipients totaled only 5 to 7. Spike-wide vaccine-associated CD4 TCRs dominated at 160-218 and 743-854.

Using immunoSEQ multiplex PCR, the repertoire was profiled, and TCRdb retains in-frame clones only, with some absent. The table includes 7,500 to 8,500 clones, 88% detected once. The sequences come from peripheral blood, collected 28 days after the second AZD1222 dose. This sequence was found in an adult who received the AZD1222 COVID-19 vaccine. The chain has TRBV9 and TRBJ2-6; D may be TRBD1 (6 bases). Here the CDR3 reads CASSVVVGANSGANVLTF. As DNA, the CDR3 is TGTGCCAGCAGCGTAGTGGTGGGGGCCAACTCTGGGGCCAACGTCCTGACTTTC.